Following are 27 T cell receptor beta chains from one sample sequenced in a study of blood T cell repertoires in COVID-19. Sequenced by immunoSEQ multiplex PCR; TCRdb stores in-frame clones only, minus some. Here the sample spans about 100,000 clones, approximately 91% being singletons. Source material: peripheral blood. These receptors came from a man aged 45-65 years with acute or convalescent COVID-19.

The rearrangement uses TRBV19 and TRBJ2-3; 9 nucleotides line up with TRBD2. The CDR3 loop spans 15 amino acids. Germline V lookup: CDR1 LNHDA, CDR2 SQIVND (reference sequence). The trim removed 6 bases at V and 0 bases at J, leaving 4 bases unmatched. CDR3 residues: CASSTSGSSTDTQYF. DNA for the CDR3: TGTGCCAGTAGCACTAGCGGGTCTAGCACAGATACGCAGTATTTT.

The genes are TRBV6-5 and TRBJ2-1, with 10 bases aligning to TRBD2. Germline lookup yields CDR1 MNHEY and CDR2 SVGAGI. The length of the CDR3 is 15 residues. J lost 10 bases, V lost 2 bases, and 8 bases had no gene match. CDR3 coding DNA: TGTGCCAGCAGTTACGAACTAGCGGGGCAGGGGGAGCAGTTCTTC. Translated: CASSYELAGQGEQFF.

The rearrangement uses TRBV4-3 and TRBJ2-5, with TRBD1 identical over 11 bases. The CDR3 extends over 15 amino acids. V was pared by 3 bases and J by 5 bases, with 5 bases of the junction left unmatched. The germline gives CDR1 LGHNA, CDR2 YSLEER. For the CDR3, the DNA is TGCGCCAGCAGCCAGGGACAGGGGGGCTCGGAGACCCAGTACTTC. It specifies CASSQGQGGSETQYF.

The chain combines TRBV19 with TRBJ2-1; TRBD1 agrees at 8 bases. Germline loops: CDR1 LNHDA, CDR2 SQIVND (reference sequence). With 6 bases clipped from V and 10 bases from J, the junction kept 14 bases outside the gene matches. The CDR3 runs to 15 residues. Here the CDR3 DNA reads TGTGCCAGTAGCCTAGGACAGGGAGTCCGCTCGGAGCAGTTCTTC. This encodes CASSLGQGVRSEQFF. The variable domain in full, completed from reference TRBV19 and TRBJ2-1, reads DGGITQSPKYLFRKEGQNVTLSCEQNLNHDAMYWYRQDPGQGLRLIYYSQIVNDFQKGDIAEGYSVSREKKESFPLTVTSAQKNPTAFYLCASSLGQGVRSEQFFGPGTRLTVL.

This chain connects TRBV6-5 to TRBJ2-5, with D possibly TRBD2 on 5 matching bases. The germline V and J ends were trimmed by 6 bases and 7 bases, with 15 bases remaining between them. Germline V CDR1 and CDR2: MNHEY, SVGAGI. The CDR3 is made up of 13 amino acids. This CDR3 reads CASRARGRGTQYF. The CDR3 coding sequence is TGTGCCAGCAGGGCGCGAGGGCGCGGGACCCAGTACTTC.

The chain uses TRBV5-4 and TRBJ2-2; the D is unclear. The germline V gene has CDR1 SGHNT and CDR2 YYREEE (reference sequence). The CDR3 totals 13 residues. V dropped 0 bases and J dropped 4 bases, with 4 bases sitting between them. CDR3 nucleotides: TGTGCCAGCAGCTTGGCCATCACCGGGGAGCTGTTTTTT. Amino acids: CASSLAITGELFF.

The chain joins TRBV5-1 to TRBJ1-1, with D uncertain. The germline CDR1 and CDR2 sequences are SGHRS and YFSETQ. The CDR3 runs to 14 residues. Trimming took off 3 bases at V and 1 base at J, with 10 bases between the two ends. The CDR3 DNA reads TGCGCCAGCAGCTCCCCAAATAGGAACACTGAAGCTTTCTTT. Its protein product is CASSSPNRNTEAFF.

CDR3 DNA sequence: TGTGCCAGCACCACCGGACAGGGTTCCTACAATGAGCAGTTCTTC. Encoded protein: CASTTGQGSYNEQFF. V and J are TRBV11-3 and TRBJ2-1; 8 bases fit TRBD1. The CDR3 runs to 15 residues. With 7 bases clipped from V and 1 base from J, the junction kept 6 bases outside the gene matches. CDR1 and CDR2 (germline): SGHNT, YENEEA. Based on the CDR3 plus reference TRBV11-3 and TRBJ2-1, the full variable domain is EAGVVQSPRYKIIEKKQPVAFWCNPISGHNTLYWYLQNLGQGPELLIRYENEEAVDDSQLPKDRFSAERLKGVDSTLKIQPAELGDSAVYLCASTTGQGSYNEQFFGPGTRLTVL.

The V gene is TRBV7-9, the J gene TRBJ2-1; D may be TRBD1 (6 bases). CDR1 is SEHNR, CDR2 FQNEAQ, per germline (reference sequence). The V end was cut by 1 base, the J end by 5 bases, with 12 bases between. The CDR3 contains 15 residues. Here the CDR3 DNA reads TGTGCCAGCAGCTTAGTGGTCAACAGGGACAATGAGCAGTTCTTC. It encodes CASSLVVNRDNEQFF.

This chain connects TRBV25-1 to TRBJ2-5; the D gene is possibly TRBD1 (5 bases). The germline V gene encodes CDR1 MGHDK and CDR2 SYGVNS. The V gene lost 6 bases and the J gene lost 5 bases, with 13 bases spanning the gap. The CDR3 covers 13 residues. CDR3 in amino acids: CASRSQVVETQYF. In DNA, the CDR3 is TGTGCCAGCAGGTCACAGGTCGTGGAGACCCAGTACTTC.

The chain joins TRBV5-8 to TRBJ2-5, with D possibly matching TRBD1 (7 bases). The CDR3 has 16 amino acids. Germline assignment: CDR1 SGHTS and CDR2 YDEGEE. Trimming took 0 bases from V and 1 from J, leaving 13 bases between them. The CDR3 DNA reads TGTGCCAGCAGCTTGGGACAGGGAGGATTCCAAGAGACCCAGTACTTC. Amino acids: CASSLGQGGFQETQYF.

V usage is TRBV7-2 and J usage is TRBJ1-6, with 7 positions matching TRBD1. The V gene end was trimmed by 5 bases and the J gene end by 8 bases; junction bases not matched to a gene: 12. Germline CDR1 SGHTA, CDR2 FQGNSA. The CDR3 covers 16 residues. Here the CDR3 DNA reads TGTGCCAGCAGCACCAGGGGGAGGAGGTGGGATTCACCCCTCCACTTT. It yields the protein CASSTRGRRWDSPLHF.

The rearrangement links TRBV6-2 or TRBV6-3 to TRBJ2-1, with TRBD2 matching over 12 bases. CDR3 length equals 19 residues. The junction had 14 bases not matched to a gene; V was cut back by 4 bases and J by 4 bases. CDR1 and CDR2 from the germline V gene are MNHEY and SVGEGT. CDR3 loop: CASSFPLAGGQGGYNEQFF. CDR3 sequence (DNA): TGTGCCAGCAGTTTCCCGCTAGCGGGGGGGCAAGGCGGGTACAATGAGCAGTTCTTC.

This sequence joins TRBV29-1 and TRBJ1-2; D ambiguous. The CDR3 loop spans 12 amino acids. Germline V gene lookup returns CDR1 SQVTM and CDR2 ANQGSEA. V lost 4 bases to trimming and J lost 3 bases, with 9 bases between them. The chain's CDR3 is CSVVEEDYGYTF. In nucleotides, the CDR3 is TGCAGCGTTGTGGAGGAGGACTATGGCTACACCTTC.

Here the CDR3 reads CASSARPGGSYNEQFF. DNA for the CDR3: TGTGCCAGCAGCGCCCGACCTGGAGGTTCCTACAATGAGCAGTTCTTC. The chain employs TRBV11-3 and TRBJ2-1, with D perhaps TRBD2 (5 bases). CDR1 is SGHNT and CDR2 is YENEEA in the germline V gene. This CDR3 is built from 16 residues. The V end was cut by 5 bases, the J end by 1 base, with 15 bases between. Full variable domain (remainder filled in from reference TRBV11-3 and TRBJ2-1): EAGVVQSPRYKIIEKKQPVAFWCNPISGHNTLYWYLQNLGQGPELLIRYENEEAVDDSQLPKDRFSAERLKGVDSTLKIQPAELGDSAVYLCASSARPGGSYNEQFFGPGTRLTVL.

The rearrangement uses TRBV28 and TRBJ2-3; D may be TRBD1 (6 bases). The V end was cut by 10 bases, the J end by 3 bases, with 14 bases between. The germline V gene has CDR1 MDHEN and CDR2 SYDVKM. The CDR3 length is 13 residues. CDR3 sequence (DNA): TGTGCCACCCGAAGGGGGTTAACAGATACGCAGTATTTT. Encoded protein: CATRRGLTDTQYF. The full variable domain, with the rest looked up from reference TRBV28 and TRBJ2-3, is DVKVTQSSRYLVKRTGEKVFLECVQDMDHENMFWYRQDPGLGLRLIYFSYDVKMKEKGDIPEGYSVSREKKERFSLILESASTNQTSMYLCATRRGLTDTQYFGPGTRLTVL.

This clone was detected only once. At one boundary the junction diverges from the germline segment, which might be a read error. The chain links TRBV28 to TRBJ2-3; 8 bases match TRBD2. Germline V gene data show CDR1 as MDHEN and CDR2 as SYDVKM. The CDR3 is 15 residues long. The CDR3 region has the DNA TGTGCCACCAGTGCCGGGACTAGTCCCACAGATACGCAGTATTTT. Translated, it gives CATSAGTSPTDTQYF.

CDR3 protein: CASSDRGRWSYGYTF. CDR3 DNA: TGTGCCAGCTCGGACAGGGGGCGATGGAGCTATGGCTACACCTTC. This rearrangement joins TRBV5-4 to TRBJ1-2, with TRBD1 matching over 11 bases. The CDR3 is 15 amino acids. With 7 bases clipped from V and 4 bases from J, the junction kept 9 bases outside the gene matches. The germline gives CDR1 SGHNT, CDR2 YYREEE (reference sequence).

A single count supports this clone. The chain recombines TRBV18 with TRBJ1-2; 8 nucleotides agree with TRBD1. The germline gives CDR1 KGHSH, CDR2 LQKENI. This CDR3 region has 16 residues. V shed 3 bases and J 8 bases; nucleotides not matched to a gene: 14. The chain's CDR3 is CASSPTDRVVSKGYTF. The CDR3 nucleotides read TGTGCCAGCTCACCCACGGACAGGGTAGTATCTAAGGGCTACACCTTC.

J is TRBJ1-1 and V is TRBV11-2; D gene unclear. This CDR3 region has 15 residues. Trimming took off 2 bases at V and 4 bases at J, with 14 bases between the two ends. CDR1 SGHAT and CDR2 FQNNGV come from the germline V gene. CDR3 in amino acids: CASSLQRNGPTEAFF. The DNA for the CDR3 is TGTGCCAGCAGCTTACAGAGGAACGGCCCCACTGAAGCTTTCTTT.

V usage is TRBV27 and J usage is TRBJ2-7, with D perhaps matching TRBD1 (5 bases). The germline V gene encodes CDR1 MNHEY and CDR2 SMNVEV (reference sequence). With 2 bases removed from V and 5 bases from J, the gap between germline ends came to 10 bases. CDR3 length: 13 residues. The CDR3 DNA reads TGTGCCAGCAGTTTAGGGGCGAGGAACGAGCAGTACTTC. This translates into CASSLGARNEQYF.

CDR3 sequence reads: CASSRTGTGVAFF. DNA of the CDR3: TGCGCCAGCAGCCGCACCGGGACAGGGGTAGCTTTCTTT. J is TRBJ1-1 and V is TRBV4-3; 10 nucleotides line up with TRBD1. The CDR3 consists of 13 residues. Germline CDR1 reads LGHNA; CDR2 reads YSLEER. J gave up 10 bases and V 4 bases, and 6 bases lay outside the gene matches.

This clone was picked up one time. The chain recombines TRBV27 with TRBJ1-4; TRBD1 might be the D (5 bases). The CDR3 runs 15 residues. Germline assignment: CDR1 MNHEY and CDR2 SMNVEV (reference sequence). Trimming took 5 bases from V and 0 from J, leaving 10 bases between them. The CDR3 DNA reads TGTGCCAGCAGTCCCAACAGGCCAACTAATGAAAAACTGTTTTTT. Translation: CASSPNRPTNEKLFF.

The chain employs TRBV11-2 and TRBJ2-7, with 9 bases identical to TRBD1. CDR1 and CDR2 (germline): SGHAT, FQNNGV. J gave up 5 bases and V 4 bases, and 3 bases lay outside the gene matches. This CDR3 region has 13 residues. The CDR3 DNA is TGTGCCAGCAGCTCACAGGGGGCCGACGAGCAGTACTTC. Translation gives CASSSQGADEQYF.

V usage is TRBV5-5 and J usage is TRBJ2-1; 13 positions match TRBD2. CDR1 is SGHKS and CDR2 is YYEKEE in the germline V gene (reference sequence). The V gene end was trimmed by 0 bases and the J gene end by 9 bases; junction bases not matched to a gene: 3. There are 15 residues in the CDR3. The CDR3 DNA reads as TGTGCCAGCAGCTTGGTACTAGCGGGGGGGGCTGAGCAGTTCTTC. Its translation: CASSLVLAGGAEQFF. Full variable domain (outside the CDR3, taken from reference TRBV5-5 and TRBJ2-1): DAGVTQSPTHLIKTRGQQVTLRCSPISGHKSVSWYQQVLGQGPQFIFQYYEKEERGRGNFPDRFSARQFPNYSSELNVNALLLGDSALYLCASSLVLAGGAEQFFGPGTRLTVL.

The chain recombines TRBV23-1 with TRBJ1-2, with D unresolved. TRBV23-1 is known as an ORF, though its function is uncertain. V lost 4 bases, J lost 9 bases, and 24 bases lay in between. The CDR3 covers 16 residues. CDR3 amino acids: CASSPIIQLRRESYTF. The CDR3 DNA reads as TGCGCCAGCAGTCCCATAATCCAACTGAGGAGGGAGAGCTACACCTTC.

This chain links TRBV18 with TRBJ1-1; D is unresolved. Germline CDR1 reads KGHSH; CDR2 reads LQKENI. The CDR3 is 14 amino acids. Trimming took 4 bases from V and 1 from J, leaving 10 bases between them. The DNA of the CDR3 is TGTGCCAGCTCACAGCAGGCTCAGAACACTGAAGCTTTCTTT. Encoded protein: CASSQQAQNTEAFF.